This TCR beta chain was profiled in a study of response to subunit inactivated influenza vaccine. The study, taken as a whole, reports: Authors suggested that a seasonal influenza vaccination recruits few new T cells each time.

The CDR3 is 11 amino acids. V lost 6 bases, J lost 6 bases, and 7 bases lay in between. This clonotype was observed a handful of times. As yet, its antigen is unknown. Given a much more abundant clone one base away, this may be a read error. TCRdb re-analysed the RT-PCR reads in MiXCR, keeping a single row per CDR3 protein. The sample lists 530,000 or so distinct CDR3 sequences; over 25% were seen once. The chain carries TRBV12-3 or TRBV12-4 and TRBJ2-3; D is ambiguous. This sample comprised CD4+ T cells sorted from PBMCs, obtained about 5 days after vaccination. The clonotype originates from a man in his fifties who received an inactivated influenza vaccine. CDR3 amino acids: CASSIGDTQYF. The CDR3 nucleotides are TGTGCCAGCAGCATCGGGGATACGCAGTATTTT.